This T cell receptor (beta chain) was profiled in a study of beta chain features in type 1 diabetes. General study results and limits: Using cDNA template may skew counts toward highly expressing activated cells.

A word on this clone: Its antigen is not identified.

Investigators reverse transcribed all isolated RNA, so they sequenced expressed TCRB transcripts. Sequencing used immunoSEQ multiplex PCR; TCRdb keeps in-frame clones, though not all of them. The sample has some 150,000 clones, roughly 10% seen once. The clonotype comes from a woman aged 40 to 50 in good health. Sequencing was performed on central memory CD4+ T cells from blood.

CDR3 DNA: TGTGCCAGTACTTTGAAGGCTAGCAGACCCACAGATACGCAGTATTTT. It encodes CASTLKASRPTDTQYF. J is TRBJ2-3 and V is TRBV19, with TRBD2 as a possible D gene (5 bases). Germline CDR1 and CDR2: LNHDA and SQIVND (reference sequence). The CDR3 sequence is 16 residues long. The ends were cut back, 7 bases at V and 2 bases at J, with 19 bases in the middle.